The next 26 T cell receptor beta chains were all read from a single sample in a study of T cells in Graves' hyperthyroidism and ophthalmopathy. Amplified TCR beta CDR3 regions came from RNA transcripts. In the first-round RT-PCR of the TCR CDR3, the HTBI primer set was used. TCRdb re-called the multiplex PCR reads with MiXCR, one entry per CDR3 protein. Among 150,000 to 200,000 distinct CDR3 sequences, over 15% were seen once, and the ten largest hold roughly 32%. The sequenced material came from blood. The receptors were sampled from a woman aged 45-65 years with Graves' hyperthyroidism.

This clonotype was observed a handful of times. The V call is TRBV18, the J call TRBJ2-5; maybe TRBD1 (5 bases). The germline gives CDR1 KGHSH, CDR2 LQKENI. The CDR3 consists of 14 residues. Trimming took off 2 bases at V and 2 bases at J, with 9 bases between the two ends. CDR3 DNA: TGTGCCAGCTCACCAAGACAGAGTCAAGAGACCCAGTACTTC. Protein product: CASSPRQSQETQYF.

This clonotype was seen many times. The V call is TRBV7-6, the J call TRBJ2-7; the match to TRBD1 covers 10 bases. The CDR3 runs 14 residues. The germline V gene encodes CDR1 SGHVS and CDR2 FNYEAQ. The ends lost 3 bases at V and 4 bases at J; junction bases unmatched: 3. The CDR3 sequence is CASSFEGQGYEQYF. The CDR3 bases are TGTGCCAGCAGCTTTGAGGGACAGGGGTACGAGCAGTACTTC.

This clonotype was seen at least ten times. The chain links TRBV20-1 to TRBJ1-2, with unresolved D. Germline V gene sequence: CDR1 DFQATT, CDR2 SNEGSKA (reference sequence). V lost 5 bases to trimming and J lost 4 bases, with 8 bases between them. The length of the CDR3 is 11 residues. The CDR3, as DNA: TGCAGTGCTCTAGACGGCTATGGCTACACCTTC. Residues: CSALDGYGYTF.

The sample holds many counts of this clonotype. The gene calls are TRBV6-1 and TRBJ1-4; unclear D gene. Germline-derived CDR1 and CDR2 are MNHNS and SASEGT. This CDR3 region has 14 residues. With 8 bases removed from V and 3 bases from J, the gap between germline ends came to 13 bases. CDR3 bases: TGTGCCAGCCAGTCGGTGTGGTCTAATGAAAAACTGTTTTTT. It is translated as CASQSVWSNEKLFF.

This clonotype was counted ten times or more. The chain uses TRBV7-6 and TRBJ2-7; 8 nucleotides match TRBD2. Germline V gene sequence: CDR1 SGHVS, CDR2 FNYEAQ. V dropped 2 bases and J dropped 7; count of bases not matched to a gene: 13. The CDR3 contains 16 residues. The CDR3 reads CASSLSTGPRGGEQYF. For the CDR3, the DNA is TGTGCCAGCAGCTTATCGACAGGACCTCGGGGGGGAGAGCAGTACTTC.

V usage is TRBV4-1 and J usage is TRBJ1-1; D gene unclear. V gave up 0 bases and J gave up 2 bases, with 13 bases separating them. Germline V gene sequence: CDR1 MGHRA, CDR2 YSYEKL. There are 16 residues in the CDR3. Here the CDR3 DNA reads TGCGCCAGCAGCCAAGATCGGCCAGAAATAAACACTGAAGCTTTCTTT. Protein: CASSQDRPEINTEAFF.

This clonotype appeared many times. The chain is built from TRBV14 and TRBJ1-2, with a tentative D call TRBD1 (5 bases). V lost 4 bases and J 8 bases, leaving 20 bases between the germline ends. From germline, CDR1 is SGHDN and CDR2 FVKESK. The CDR3 totals 15 residues. The CDR3 DNA reads as TGTGCCAGCAGCCCCACCCGGTGGGGGGGAGGGGGCTACACCTTC. Its translation is CASSPTRWGGGGYTF.

This clonotype was observed many times. V gene TRBV7-9 combines with J gene TRBJ2-7; 7 bases fit TRBD1. Germline trimming cut 5 bases from V and 6 bases from J; bases unmatched to any gene: 7. The CDR3 is made up of 13 amino acids. The germline CDR1 and CDR2 sequences are SEHNR and FQNEAQ (reference sequence). CDR3 sequence: CASSHGQAREQYF. The CDR3 nucleotides read TGTGCCAGCAGCCACGGACAGGCCCGCGAGCAGTACTTC.

This clonotype was detected many times. The chain employs TRBV6-1 and TRBJ1-1; D is unresolved. The CDR3 extends over 15 amino acids. The V gene's germline CDR1 is MNHNS and CDR2 SASEGT. Trimming pared 7 bases from V and 1 base from J, leaving 16 bases between. The CDR3: CASNDLGNANTEAFF. Written as DNA, the CDR3 is TGTGCCAGCAACGACCTAGGCAACGCGAACACTGAAGCTTTCTTT.

This clonotype was observed many times. The chain recombines TRBV12-3 or TRBV12-4 with TRBJ2-2, with no clear D. CDR3 length: 11 residues. V was cut by 5 bases and J by 7 bases, with 5 bases left in between. The CDR3 sequence is CASSPYGELFF. CDR3 DNA sequence: TGTGCCAGCAGTCCCTACGGGGAGCTGTTTTTT.

This clonotype was found many times. The chain has TRBV12-3 or TRBV12-4 and TRBJ1-5; possible D gene TRBD1, 6 bases. V lost 4 bases and J 1 base, leaving 11 bases between the germline ends. This CDR3 is built from 15 residues. This chain's CDR3 is CASSSGEGSNQPQHF. The CDR3 DNA is TGTGCCAGCAGTTCAGGGGAGGGGAGCAATCAGCCCCAGCATTTT.

This clonotype appeared many times. The DNA of the CDR3 is TGCGCCAGCAGCTTGGGGGGCAGTACTAACTATGGCTACACCTTC. It translates to CASSLGGSTNYGYTF. The rearrangement joins TRBV5-1 to TRBJ1-2, with a possible D match to TRBD1 (5 bases). CDR3 length: 15 residues. The germline gives CDR1 SGHRS, CDR2 YFSETQ. Trimming stripped 0 bases from V and 0 bases from J, with 9 bases between.

In this sample, this clonotype turned up a few times. CDR3 bases: TGTGCCAGCAGTGAGACTAGCGGGTATGGCATGGGGGAGCAAGAGACCCAGTACTTC. The encoded protein is CASSETSGYGMGEQETQYF. This chain links TRBV2 with TRBJ2-5, with 10 bases aligning to TRBD2. V dropped 3 bases and J dropped 2; count of bases not matched to a gene: 15. CDR3 length: 19 amino acids. Germline V gene lookup returns CDR1 SNHLY and CDR2 FYNNEI. The whole variable domain, filled in from reference TRBV2 and TRBJ2-5, reads EPEVTQTPSHQVTQMGQEVILRCVPISNHLYFYWYRQILGQKVEFLVSFYNNEISEKSEIFDDQFSVERPDGSNFTLKIRSTKLEDSAMYFCASSETSGYGMGEQETQYFGPGTRLLVL.

This clonotype was observed many times. Just one base apart from a much larger clone, this may be a read error. The genes are TRBV28 and TRBJ1-1; no clear D. Germline loops: CDR1 MDHEN, CDR2 SYDVKM. The CDR3 is 14 residues long. The germline V and J ends were trimmed by 6 bases and 0 bases, with 11 bases remaining between them. CDR3 region: CASRGNSLNTEAFF. For the CDR3, the DNA is TGTGCCAGCAGGGGGAACAGCTTGAACACTGAAGCTTTCTTT.

This clonotype showed up many times. This sequence joins TRBV19 and TRBJ1-6; weak D call: TRBD1 (5 bases). The germline gives CDR1 LNHDA, CDR2 SQIVND (reference sequence). The ends were cut back, 2 bases at V and 4 bases at J, with 12 bases in the middle. The length of the CDR3 is 16 residues. The chain's CDR3 is CASSISGQGYNSPLHF. The CDR3 coding sequence is TGTGCCAGTAGTATAAGTGGGCAGGGATATAATTCACCCCTCCACTTT.

The CDR3 DNA is TGTGCCAGCAGTCTCAGTGAGGGCTACACCTTC. This codes for CASSLSEGYTF. The gene calls are TRBV7-9 and TRBJ1-2; D remains unclear. The CDR3 is 11 amino acids. V lost 6 bases to trimming and J lost 8 bases, with 10 bases between them. Looked up from germline, CDR1 is SEHNR and CDR2 is FQNEAQ (reference sequence).

The sample holds many counts of this clonotype. V and J are TRBV12-3 or TRBV12-4 and TRBJ2-1; 8 bases line up with TRBD2. The CDR3 spans 18 residues. With V trimmed by 3 bases and J by 5 bases, 15 bases remained unmatched. This chain's CDR3 is CASSLPLGGSGGNNEQFF. The CDR3 nucleotides are TGTGCCAGCAGTTTGCCCCTCGGGGGAAGCGGGGGCAACAATGAGCAGTTCTTC.

The V gene is TRBV5-4, the J gene TRBJ1-3; D might be TRBD1 (5 bases). The CDR3 has 16 residues. CDR1 is SGHNT, CDR2 YYREEE, per germline (reference sequence). The V and J ends lost 0 bases and 0 bases respectively, with 10 bases between them. The CDR3 spells CASSLGSQASGNTIYF. CDR3 in DNA: TGTGCCAGCAGCTTGGGGTCACAGGCCTCTGGAAACACCATATATTTT. Full variable domain (outside the CDR3, taken from reference TRBV5-4 and TRBJ1-3): ETGVTQSPTHLIKTRGQQVTLRCSSQSGHNTVSWYQQALGQGPQFIFQYYREEENGRGNFPPRFSGLQFPNYSSELNVNALELDDSALYLCASSLGSQASGNTIYFGEGSWLTVV.

The chain combines TRBV24-1 with TRBJ1-5; D unresolved. The germline V and J ends were trimmed by 2 bases and 5 bases, with 9 bases remaining between them. There are 14 residues in the CDR3. CDR1 is KGHDR, CDR2 SFDVKD, per germline. CDR3 DNA: TGTGCCACCAGTGATTCGGCCGGGTATCAGCCCCAGCATTTT. Protein sequence: CATSDSAGYQPQHF.

The chain has TRBV18 and TRBJ1-2, with 7 positions matching TRBD1. From germline, CDR1 is KGHSH and CDR2 LQKENI. This CDR3 comprises 16 residues. With 0 bases clipped from V and 4 bases from J, the junction kept 8 bases outside the gene matches. The DNA of the CDR3 is TGTGCCAGCTCACCACCCACGACAGGGCCGATCTATGGCTACACCTTC. Translation: CASSPPTTGPIYGYTF.

This clonotype was recorded many times. The chain couples TRBV7-9 to TRBJ2-3; D is possibly TRBD2 (6 bases). The CDR3 is 13 amino acids. Germline values: CDR1 SEHNR, CDR2 FQNEAQ (reference sequence). CDR3 in amino acids: CARAGKATDTQYF. CDR3 DNA sequence: TGTGCTAGGGCGGGGAAGGCGACAGATACGCAGTATTTT.

Many counts were recorded for this clonotype. The rearrangement uses TRBV27 and TRBJ1-2; D is uncertain. The CDR3 totals 13 residues. The V gene lost 3 bases and the J gene lost 4 bases, with 9 bases spanning the gap. The germline V gene has CDR1 MNHEY and CDR2 SMNVEV (reference sequence). The CDR3 DNA sequence: TGTGCCAGCAGTTTTGGCGGTCGCTATGGCTACACCTTC. This gives the protein CASSFGGRYGYTF.

V gene TRBV20-1 combines with J gene TRBJ2-5; D possibly corresponds to TRBD1 (6 bases). V was pared by 0 bases and J by 4 bases, with 15 bases between. The CDR3 has 15 residues. CDR1 and CDR2 from the germline V gene are DFQATT and SNEGSKA (reference sequence). The CDR3 coding sequence is TGCAGTGCTAGAGATCAGGCAGGGGTCGGAGAGACCCAGTACTTC. Residues: CSARDQAGVGETQYF.

This clonotype showed up many times. V is TRBV28 and J is TRBJ2-5, with TRBD2 identical over 10 bases. The CDR3 length is 15 residues. V shed 6 bases, J shed 3 bases, and the junction held 7 bases outside the gene matches. From germline, CDR1 is MDHEN and CDR2 SYDVKM. The CDR3 DNA reads as TGTGCCAGCAGCCTAGCGGGGGAAGGTGAAGAGACCCAGTACTTC. Residues: CASSLAGEGEETQYF.

Many counts were recorded for this clonotype. This chain links TRBV11-2 with TRBJ2-2; 9 nucleotides agree with TRBD1. The germline CDR1 and CDR2 sequences are SGHAT and FQNNGV. The CDR3 is 15 amino acids. After removal of 1 base from V and 6 bases from J, the junction contained 3 bases not matched to a gene. CDR3: CASSLGTGASGELFF. The DNA of the CDR3 is TGTGCCAGCAGCTTAGGGACAGGGGCATCCGGGGAGCTGTTTTTT.

Many counts were recorded for this clonotype. CDR3 in DNA: TGTGCCAGCAGAGCTACAACGGTGGGCGTAGCTTTCTTT. Translated, it gives CASRATTVGVAFF. The rearrangement joins TRBV6-2 or TRBV6-3 to TRBJ1-1; D not certain. Germline V gives CDR1 MNHEY, CDR2 SVGEGT. The CDR3 covers 13 residues. Trimming shortened V by 6 bases and J by 10 bases, and 18 bases separated the two germline ends.